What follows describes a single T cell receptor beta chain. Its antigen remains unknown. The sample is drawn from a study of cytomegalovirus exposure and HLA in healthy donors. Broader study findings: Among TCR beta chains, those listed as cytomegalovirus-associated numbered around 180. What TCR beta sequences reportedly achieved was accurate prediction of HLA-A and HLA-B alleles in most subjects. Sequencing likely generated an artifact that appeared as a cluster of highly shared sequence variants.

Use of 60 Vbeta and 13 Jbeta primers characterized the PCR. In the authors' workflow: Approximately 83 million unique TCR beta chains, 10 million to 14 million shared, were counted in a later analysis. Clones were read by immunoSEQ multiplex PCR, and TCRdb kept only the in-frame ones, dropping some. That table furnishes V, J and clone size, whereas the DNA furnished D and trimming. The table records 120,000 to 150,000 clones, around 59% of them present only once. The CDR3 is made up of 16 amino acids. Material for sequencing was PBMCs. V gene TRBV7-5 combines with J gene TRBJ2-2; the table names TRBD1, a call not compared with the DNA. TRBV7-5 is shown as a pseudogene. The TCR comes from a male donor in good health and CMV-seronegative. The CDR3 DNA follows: TGTGCCAGAAGCTTAATTAACAGGGGTAACACCGGGGAGCTGTTTTTT. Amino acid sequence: CARSLINRGNTGELFF.